This T cell receptor beta chain was sequenced for a study of Graves' ophthalmopathy and Graves' hyperthyroidism. Study-level results: Thyroid clonotypes that were expanded above 0.001 frequency mostly also appeared in blood.

RNA transcripts were the source from which TCR beta CDR3 regions were amplified. HTBI-primed first-round RT-PCR preceded second-round multiplex PCR. MiXCR, run by TCRdb on the multiplex PCR reads, gives a single entry per CDR3 protein. The data hold around 1,200,000 distinct CDR3 sequences, with about 35% observed a single time. As regards this clonotype: Its target is unknown.

Aged 18 to 65, hyperthyroidism patients had been newly diagnosed, with under 2 months' duration. Each diagnosis was determined on the basis of clinical symptoms, serum thyroxine, TRAb, thyroid ultrasound and orbital computed tomography. The TCR originated in an adult man with Graves' hyperthyroidism. The specimen was peripheral blood or thyroid tissue (not recorded which).

CDR3 protein: CASRGQLVYNSPLHF. The CDR3 DNA reads as TGTGCCAGCAGGGGACAGTTAGTCTATAATTCACCCCTCCACTTT. The gene calls are TRBV6-1 and TRBJ1-6; 7 positions agree with TRBD1. The CDR3 is 15 amino acids. V lost 6 bases, J lost 3 bases, and 5 bases stayed unmatched. CDR1 is MNHNS, CDR2 SASEGT, per germline.